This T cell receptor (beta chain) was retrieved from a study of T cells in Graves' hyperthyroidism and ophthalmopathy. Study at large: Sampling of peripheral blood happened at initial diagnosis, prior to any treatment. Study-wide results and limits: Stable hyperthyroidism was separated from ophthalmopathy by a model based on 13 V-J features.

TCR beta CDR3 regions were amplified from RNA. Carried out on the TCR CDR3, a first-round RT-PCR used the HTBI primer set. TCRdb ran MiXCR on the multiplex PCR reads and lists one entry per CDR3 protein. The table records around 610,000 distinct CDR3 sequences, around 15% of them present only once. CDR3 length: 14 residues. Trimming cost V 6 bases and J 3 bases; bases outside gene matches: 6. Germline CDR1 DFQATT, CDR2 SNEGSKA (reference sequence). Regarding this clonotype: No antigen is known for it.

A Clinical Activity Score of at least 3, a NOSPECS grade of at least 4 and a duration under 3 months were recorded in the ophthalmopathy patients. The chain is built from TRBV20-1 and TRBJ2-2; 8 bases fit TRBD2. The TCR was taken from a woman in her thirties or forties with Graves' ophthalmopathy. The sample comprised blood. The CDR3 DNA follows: TGCAGTGCCGGGGGGGGAGGCTACACCGGGGAGCTGTTTTTT. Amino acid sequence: CSAGGGGYTGELFF.